The 32 T cell receptor beta chains given below trace back to one sample, sequenced in a study of blood T cell repertoires in COVID-19. Only in-frame clones appear in the TCRdb table, and some are missing; sequencing was by immunoSEQ multiplex PCR. The sample contains 200,000 to 300,000 clones, approximately 90% of which appear only once. What was sequenced was PBMCs or T cells enriched from blood (not recorded which). These receptors were collected from a woman aged 25-40 years who had recovered from COVID-19.

The chain links TRBV5-4 to TRBJ1-1, with D uncertain. V was cut by 4 bases and J by 11 bases, with 15 bases left in between. Germline V CDR1 and CDR2: SGHNT, YYREEE (reference sequence). CDR3 size: 12 residues. This CDR3 is CASSVHGSEAFF. For the CDR3, the DNA is TGTGCCAGCAGCGTTCACGGATCGGAGGCTTTCTTT.

This chain uses TRBV19 with TRBJ1-5; perhaps TRBD1 as D (6 bases). Trimming removed 3 bases from V and 9 bases from J, with 18 bases in between. CDR3 length: 15 residues. Germline V gives CDR1 LNHDA, CDR2 SQIVND (reference sequence). Here the CDR3 reads CASSIPRQVPGPQHF. The CDR3 bases are TGTGCCAGTAGTATCCCTAGACAGGTCCCGGGGCCCCAGCATTTT.

The chain links TRBV19 to TRBJ2-1, with TRBD2 identical over 16 bases. CDR3 length equals 16 residues. CDR1 is LNHDA, CDR2 SQIVND, per germline (reference sequence). After removal of 6 bases from V and 7 bases from J, the junction contained 6 bases not matched to a gene. The CDR3 protein is CASRGLAGGNRNEQFF. Here the CDR3 DNA reads TGTGCCAGTAGGGGACTAGCGGGGGGGAATCGAAATGAGCAGTTCTTC.

This chain connects TRBV4-1 to TRBJ2-7, with TRBD1 as a possible D gene (6 bases). V was cut by 4 bases and J by 7 bases, with 17 bases left in between. Germline assignment: CDR1 MGHRA and CDR2 YSYEKL. The CDR3 contains 14 residues. CDR3 sequence: CASSPYYREREQYF. The CDR3, as DNA: TGCGCCAGCAGCCCTTATTACAGGGAGCGTGAGCAGTACTTC.

This chain joins TRBV6-2 or TRBV6-3 and TRBJ2-3; the match to TRBD2 covers 8 bases. Germline values: CDR1 MNHEY, CDR2 SVGEGT. The ends lost 5 bases at V and 4 bases at J; junction bases unmatched: 8. The CDR3 spans 15 residues. As DNA, the CDR3 is TGTGCCAGCAGTACAGAGCGGGAGTGGGCAGATACGCAGTATTTT. This translates into CASSTEREWADTQYF.

This chain links TRBV7-3 with TRBJ1-5, with a weak D call TRBD1 (5 bases). Deletions cut 5 bases from V and 4 bases from J, with 9 bases between. Germline V CDR1 and CDR2: SGHTA, FQGTGA. The CDR3 runs to 13 residues. The CDR3 sequence: CASSPGGNQPQHF. CDR3 DNA: TGTGCCAGCAGCCCGGGGGGGAATCAGCCCCAGCATTTT.

The rearrangement joins TRBV2 to TRBJ1-5, with a possible D match to TRBD1 (6 bases). CDR1 is SNHLY, CDR2 FYNNEI, per germline. The CDR3 contains 15 residues. The germline V and J ends were trimmed by 7 bases and 6 bases, with 19 bases remaining between them. The CDR3 nucleotides are TGTGCCAGCACTTTAGACGGGACACCTTCTCAGCCCCAGCATTTT. This sequence encodes CASTLDGTPSQPQHF.

The V and J genes are TRBV10-1 and TRBJ1-1; 11 bases line up with TRBD1. The CDR3 sequence is 16 residues long. In germline, CDR1 is WNHNN, CDR2 SYGVQD (reference sequence). J was trimmed by 3 bases and V by 6 bases; bases with no gene match: 9. The CDR3 DNA follows: TGCGCCAGCAGGGGAAGGACAGGGGGCCGGTACACTGAAGCTTTCTTT. As protein: CASRGRTGGRYTEAFF.

The chain employs TRBV28 and TRBJ2-3; 8 bases are shared with TRBD1. This CDR3 is built from 14 residues. The germline gives CDR1 MDHEN, CDR2 SYDVKM. V lost 6 bases to trimming and J lost 4 bases; unmatched junction nucleotides: 6. The DNA of the CDR3 is TGTGCCAGCAGGGGCCCGACAGGGGCAGATACGCAGTATTTT. This sequence encodes CASRGPTGADTQYF. Using reference TRBV28 and TRBJ2-3 for the parts outside the CDR3, the full variable domain is DVKVTQSSRYLVKRTGEKVFLECVQDMDHENMFWYRQDPGLGLRLIYFSYDVKMKEKGDIPEGYSVSREKKERFSLILESASTNQTSMYLCASRGPTGADTQYFGPGTRLTVL.

This chain uses TRBV24-1 with TRBJ2-1, with D possibly being TRBD2 (7 bases). Deletions cut 2 bases from V and 1 base from J, with 17 bases between. The CDR3 length is 18 residues. CDR1 is KGHDR, CDR2 SFDVKD, per germline. The CDR3 protein is CATSDWEGRQGSYNEQFF. In nucleotides, the CDR3 is TGTGCCACCAGTGATTGGGAGGGGCGTCAGGGGTCCTACAATGAGCAGTTCTTC.

This clone was seen a single time. The chain is built from TRBV11-2 and TRBJ2-7; D might be TRBD2 (5 bases). V lost 3 bases, J lost 2 bases, and 11 bases lay in between. The germline V gene encodes CDR1 SGHAT and CDR2 FQNNGV. The CDR3 is 14 residues long. CDR3 DNA: TGTGCCAGCAGCTTCGGACGGGGAACCTACGAGCAGTACTTC. Its translation: CASSFGRGTYEQYF.

This clone has just a few counts. The rearrangement uses TRBV19 and TRBJ2-2; 9 positions agree with TRBD2. Looked up from germline, CDR1 is LNHDA and CDR2 is SQIVND (reference sequence). With 2 bases clipped from V and 7 bases from J, the junction kept 5 bases outside the gene matches. CDR3 length: 15 residues. The CDR3 spells CASSILAGDVGELFF. In nucleotides, the CDR3 is TGTGCCAGTAGTATATTAGCGGGAGATGTCGGGGAGCTGTTTTTT.

This chain uses TRBV7-9 with TRBJ1-1; 7 bases line up with TRBD1. The CDR3 covers 15 residues. V gave up 5 bases and J gave up 4 bases; unmatched junction bases: 10. In germline, CDR1 is SEHNR, CDR2 FQNEAQ (reference sequence). CDR3 amino acids: CASSPLTGVGTEAFF. The CDR3 DNA is TGTGCCAGCAGCCCACTTACAGGGGTGGGCACTGAAGCTTTCTTT.

The V call is TRBV5-1, the J call TRBJ2-2; 9 nucleotides match TRBD1. Germline V gene data show CDR1 as SGHRS and CDR2 as YFSETQ. The CDR3 extends over 20 amino acids. J was trimmed by 3 bases and V by 2 bases; bases with no gene match: 17. CDR3 residues: CASSLYYRDRVSSYTGELFF. The CDR3, as DNA: TGCGCCAGCAGCTTATACTACCGGGACAGGGTTTCCTCTTACACCGGGGAGCTGTTTTTT.

This clone turned up a few times. The chain uses TRBV29-1 and TRBJ2-7; 9 bases fit TRBD1. CDR1 and CDR2 (germline): SQVTM, ANQGSEA. V shed 6 bases, J shed 0 bases, and the junction held 3 bases outside the gene matches. The CDR3 loop spans 13 amino acids. CDR3 in amino acids: CSVWGQGSYEQYF. The CDR3 DNA sequence: TGCAGCGTGTGGGGACAGGGCTCCTACGAGCAGTACTTC.

The chain combines TRBV9 with TRBJ1-5; TRBD1 might be the D (5 bases). Trimming left V 3 bases short and J 3 bases short, with 10 bases between. Germline V gives CDR1 SGDLS, CDR2 YYNGEE. The CDR3 length is 14 residues. The CDR3: CASSADISNQPQHF. In DNA, the CDR3 is TGTGCCAGCAGCGCGGACATTTCCAATCAGCCCCAGCATTTT.

The V call is TRBV28, the J call TRBJ1-2; TRBD1 is a possible D gene (6 bases). CDR1 and CDR2 (germline): MDHEN, SYDVKM. CDR3 length: 14 residues. Trimming took 5 bases from V and 4 from J, leaving 14 bases between them. CDR3 in amino acids: CASSTGLTIYGYTF. The CDR3, as DNA: TGTGCCAGCAGTACAGGGTTAACTATCTATGGCTACACCTTC.

This clone was observed many times. V gene TRBV3-1 (or the pseudogene TRBV3-2) combines with J gene TRBJ2-2, with 7 nucleotides matching TRBD1. CDR1 is LGHDT, CDR2 YNNKEL, per germline (reference sequence). V gave up 0 bases and J gave up 7 bases; unmatched junction bases: 17. The CDR3 runs 19 residues. CDR3 bases: TGTGCCAGCAGCCAAGACCCAGTTTTTACGACAGGGTATGTCGGGGAGCTGTTTTTT. This codes for CASSQDPVFTTGYVGELFF.

This chain joins TRBV19 and TRBJ1-1, with TRBD1 matching over 8 bases. V lost 9 bases, J lost 0 bases, and 12 bases stayed unmatched. The CDR3 is made up of 16 amino acids. Germline V gene sequence: CDR1 LNHDA, CDR2 SQIVND (reference sequence). Here the CDR3 reads CASLKGTGGLNTEAFF. The CDR3 DNA sequence: TGTGCCAGCCTCAAGGGGACAGGCGGCCTGAACACTGAAGCTTTCTTT.

The rearrangement joins TRBV28 to TRBJ1-5; 9 bases are shared with TRBD1. The V gene end was trimmed by 3 bases and the J gene end by 5 bases; junction bases not matched to a gene: 5. The CDR3 has 15 residues. Germline-derived CDR1 and CDR2 are MDHEN and SYDVKM. The CDR3: CASSFSGQGDQPQHF. The CDR3 DNA is TGTGCCAGCAGTTTTTCGGGACAGGGTGATCAGCCCCAGCATTTT.

The chain uses TRBV7-9 and TRBJ1-2; D not resolved. The CDR3 consists of 13 residues. Trimming stripped 2 bases from V and 5 bases from J, with 9 bases between. CDR1 and CDR2 from the germline V gene are SEHNR and FQNEAQ (reference sequence). CDR3 DNA: TGTGCCAGCAGCTTAAGCGGGGAGTATGGCTACACCTTC. Protein sequence: CASSLSGEYGYTF.

The gene calls are TRBV6-5 and TRBJ2-1, with TRBD1 identical over 8 bases. V gave up 5 bases and J gave up 10 bases; unmatched junction bases: 7. CDR3 length equals 13 residues. Germline assignment: CDR1 MNHEY and CDR2 SVGAGI. The CDR3 bases are TGTGCCAGCAGTCCCAGGGGGCCGGGAGAGCAGTTCTTC. Its translation: CASSPRGPGEQFF.

The chain combines TRBV24-1 with TRBJ2-2; TRBD2 is a possible D gene (5 bases). Trimming removed 5 bases at V and 8 bases at J, with 11 bases between. This CDR3 spans 13 amino acids. CDR1 and CDR2 (germline): KGHDR, SFDVKD. DNA for the CDR3: TGTGCCACCAGTGGAGGGCCGGGTGGGGAGCTGTTTTTT. It yields the protein CATSGGPGGELFF.

The chain links TRBV12-1 to TRBJ2-7; TRBD2 is the table's D call and was not checked against the DNA. TRBV12-1 is annotated as a pseudogene. The CDR3 sequence is 17 residues long. CDR3 in amino acids: CASSFVLAGVIGYEQYF. The CDR3 DNA reads as TGTGCCAGCAGCTTTGTCCTAGCGGGAGTTATCGGCTACGAGCAGTACTTC.

The CDR3 sequence: CASSPKDGQGRKLFF. In DNA, the CDR3 is TGTGCCAGCAGCCCTAAGGACGGCCAGGGAAGGAAACTGTTTTTT. V is TRBV7-2 and J is TRBJ1-4, with D perhaps TRBD1 (5 bases). The CDR3 contains 15 residues. V lost 5 bases and J lost 11, with 21 bases in between. Germline V gene sequence: CDR1 SGHTA, CDR2 FQGNSA.

The chain recombines TRBV28 with TRBJ1-5; 11 bases match TRBD1. V trimming: 4 bases; J trimming: 2 bases; junction bases outside the gene matches: 7. Germline-derived CDR1 and CDR2 are MDHEN and SYDVKM. The CDR3 runs to 17 residues. The DNA of the CDR3 is TGTGCCAGCAGTTACACGGGGACAGGGGGTGGCAATCAGCCCCAGCATTTT. This translates into CASSYTGTGGGNQPQHF.

The chain employs TRBV7-9 and TRBJ1-2; D unresolved. V was shortened by 5 bases and J by 6 bases, with 13 bases between the two germline ends. Germline V gives CDR1 SEHNR, CDR2 FQNEAQ (reference sequence). CDR3 length: 13 amino acids. The CDR3 coding sequence is TGTGCCAGCAGCCCGGACGGGGTAAATGGCTACACCTTC. This sequence encodes CASSPDGVNGYTF.

The V call is TRBV15, the J call TRBJ2-1; 9 bases line up with TRBD1. CDR1 is LNHNV, CDR2 YYDKDF, per germline (reference sequence). V was clipped by 0 bases and J by 3 bases; unmatched bases: 6. The CDR3 runs to 17 residues. The CDR3, as DNA: TGTGCCACCAGCAGAGACCCCCCGGGACAGGGCTACAATGAGCAGTTCTTC. This translates into CATSRDPPGQGYNEQFF.

In DNA, the CDR3 is TGTGCCAGCAGTTTAAGAGAAACTAATTCACCCCTCCACTTT. This codes for CASSLRETNSPLHF. The chain couples TRBV28 to TRBJ1-6, with no clear D. CDR1 and CDR2 (germline): MDHEN, SYDVKM. The CDR3 length is 14 residues. Trimming took 2 bases from V and 6 from J, leaving 8 bases between them.

The V and J genes are TRBV30 and TRBJ2-1, with a possible D match to TRBD2 (5 bases). Germline CDR1 is GTSNPN and CDR2 is SVGIG (reference sequence). There are 15 residues in the CDR3. The V end lost 5 bases, the J end lost 5 bases, and 19 bases lay between the germline ends. The CDR3 DNA sequence: TGTGCCTGGCAACCCCGAGTGGGAGCCCACAATGAGCAGTTCTTC. This encodes CAWQPRVGAHNEQFF.

The chain links TRBV19 to TRBJ1-2; possible D gene TRBD1, 6 bases. Germline CDR1 reads LNHDA; CDR2 reads SQIVND (reference sequence). This CDR3 has 14 amino acids. Trimming cost V 7 bases and J 6 bases, with 18 bases left between them. The CDR3, as DNA: TGTGCCAGTACCCCGACAGGCTACGAAAATGGCTACACCTTC. Encoded protein: CASTPTGYENGYTF.

The V call is TRBV11-1, the J call TRBJ2-7; 8 bases line up with TRBD2. The CDR3 has 15 residues. Losses at the gene ends were 1 base for V and 2 bases for J; bases not matched to a gene: 4. Germline CDR1 reads SGHAT; CDR2 reads FQDESV (reference sequence). The CDR3 DNA follows: TGTGCCAGCAGCTTAGGAACTAGCGGAACCTACGAGCAGTACTTC. This sequence encodes CASSLGTSGTYEQYF.